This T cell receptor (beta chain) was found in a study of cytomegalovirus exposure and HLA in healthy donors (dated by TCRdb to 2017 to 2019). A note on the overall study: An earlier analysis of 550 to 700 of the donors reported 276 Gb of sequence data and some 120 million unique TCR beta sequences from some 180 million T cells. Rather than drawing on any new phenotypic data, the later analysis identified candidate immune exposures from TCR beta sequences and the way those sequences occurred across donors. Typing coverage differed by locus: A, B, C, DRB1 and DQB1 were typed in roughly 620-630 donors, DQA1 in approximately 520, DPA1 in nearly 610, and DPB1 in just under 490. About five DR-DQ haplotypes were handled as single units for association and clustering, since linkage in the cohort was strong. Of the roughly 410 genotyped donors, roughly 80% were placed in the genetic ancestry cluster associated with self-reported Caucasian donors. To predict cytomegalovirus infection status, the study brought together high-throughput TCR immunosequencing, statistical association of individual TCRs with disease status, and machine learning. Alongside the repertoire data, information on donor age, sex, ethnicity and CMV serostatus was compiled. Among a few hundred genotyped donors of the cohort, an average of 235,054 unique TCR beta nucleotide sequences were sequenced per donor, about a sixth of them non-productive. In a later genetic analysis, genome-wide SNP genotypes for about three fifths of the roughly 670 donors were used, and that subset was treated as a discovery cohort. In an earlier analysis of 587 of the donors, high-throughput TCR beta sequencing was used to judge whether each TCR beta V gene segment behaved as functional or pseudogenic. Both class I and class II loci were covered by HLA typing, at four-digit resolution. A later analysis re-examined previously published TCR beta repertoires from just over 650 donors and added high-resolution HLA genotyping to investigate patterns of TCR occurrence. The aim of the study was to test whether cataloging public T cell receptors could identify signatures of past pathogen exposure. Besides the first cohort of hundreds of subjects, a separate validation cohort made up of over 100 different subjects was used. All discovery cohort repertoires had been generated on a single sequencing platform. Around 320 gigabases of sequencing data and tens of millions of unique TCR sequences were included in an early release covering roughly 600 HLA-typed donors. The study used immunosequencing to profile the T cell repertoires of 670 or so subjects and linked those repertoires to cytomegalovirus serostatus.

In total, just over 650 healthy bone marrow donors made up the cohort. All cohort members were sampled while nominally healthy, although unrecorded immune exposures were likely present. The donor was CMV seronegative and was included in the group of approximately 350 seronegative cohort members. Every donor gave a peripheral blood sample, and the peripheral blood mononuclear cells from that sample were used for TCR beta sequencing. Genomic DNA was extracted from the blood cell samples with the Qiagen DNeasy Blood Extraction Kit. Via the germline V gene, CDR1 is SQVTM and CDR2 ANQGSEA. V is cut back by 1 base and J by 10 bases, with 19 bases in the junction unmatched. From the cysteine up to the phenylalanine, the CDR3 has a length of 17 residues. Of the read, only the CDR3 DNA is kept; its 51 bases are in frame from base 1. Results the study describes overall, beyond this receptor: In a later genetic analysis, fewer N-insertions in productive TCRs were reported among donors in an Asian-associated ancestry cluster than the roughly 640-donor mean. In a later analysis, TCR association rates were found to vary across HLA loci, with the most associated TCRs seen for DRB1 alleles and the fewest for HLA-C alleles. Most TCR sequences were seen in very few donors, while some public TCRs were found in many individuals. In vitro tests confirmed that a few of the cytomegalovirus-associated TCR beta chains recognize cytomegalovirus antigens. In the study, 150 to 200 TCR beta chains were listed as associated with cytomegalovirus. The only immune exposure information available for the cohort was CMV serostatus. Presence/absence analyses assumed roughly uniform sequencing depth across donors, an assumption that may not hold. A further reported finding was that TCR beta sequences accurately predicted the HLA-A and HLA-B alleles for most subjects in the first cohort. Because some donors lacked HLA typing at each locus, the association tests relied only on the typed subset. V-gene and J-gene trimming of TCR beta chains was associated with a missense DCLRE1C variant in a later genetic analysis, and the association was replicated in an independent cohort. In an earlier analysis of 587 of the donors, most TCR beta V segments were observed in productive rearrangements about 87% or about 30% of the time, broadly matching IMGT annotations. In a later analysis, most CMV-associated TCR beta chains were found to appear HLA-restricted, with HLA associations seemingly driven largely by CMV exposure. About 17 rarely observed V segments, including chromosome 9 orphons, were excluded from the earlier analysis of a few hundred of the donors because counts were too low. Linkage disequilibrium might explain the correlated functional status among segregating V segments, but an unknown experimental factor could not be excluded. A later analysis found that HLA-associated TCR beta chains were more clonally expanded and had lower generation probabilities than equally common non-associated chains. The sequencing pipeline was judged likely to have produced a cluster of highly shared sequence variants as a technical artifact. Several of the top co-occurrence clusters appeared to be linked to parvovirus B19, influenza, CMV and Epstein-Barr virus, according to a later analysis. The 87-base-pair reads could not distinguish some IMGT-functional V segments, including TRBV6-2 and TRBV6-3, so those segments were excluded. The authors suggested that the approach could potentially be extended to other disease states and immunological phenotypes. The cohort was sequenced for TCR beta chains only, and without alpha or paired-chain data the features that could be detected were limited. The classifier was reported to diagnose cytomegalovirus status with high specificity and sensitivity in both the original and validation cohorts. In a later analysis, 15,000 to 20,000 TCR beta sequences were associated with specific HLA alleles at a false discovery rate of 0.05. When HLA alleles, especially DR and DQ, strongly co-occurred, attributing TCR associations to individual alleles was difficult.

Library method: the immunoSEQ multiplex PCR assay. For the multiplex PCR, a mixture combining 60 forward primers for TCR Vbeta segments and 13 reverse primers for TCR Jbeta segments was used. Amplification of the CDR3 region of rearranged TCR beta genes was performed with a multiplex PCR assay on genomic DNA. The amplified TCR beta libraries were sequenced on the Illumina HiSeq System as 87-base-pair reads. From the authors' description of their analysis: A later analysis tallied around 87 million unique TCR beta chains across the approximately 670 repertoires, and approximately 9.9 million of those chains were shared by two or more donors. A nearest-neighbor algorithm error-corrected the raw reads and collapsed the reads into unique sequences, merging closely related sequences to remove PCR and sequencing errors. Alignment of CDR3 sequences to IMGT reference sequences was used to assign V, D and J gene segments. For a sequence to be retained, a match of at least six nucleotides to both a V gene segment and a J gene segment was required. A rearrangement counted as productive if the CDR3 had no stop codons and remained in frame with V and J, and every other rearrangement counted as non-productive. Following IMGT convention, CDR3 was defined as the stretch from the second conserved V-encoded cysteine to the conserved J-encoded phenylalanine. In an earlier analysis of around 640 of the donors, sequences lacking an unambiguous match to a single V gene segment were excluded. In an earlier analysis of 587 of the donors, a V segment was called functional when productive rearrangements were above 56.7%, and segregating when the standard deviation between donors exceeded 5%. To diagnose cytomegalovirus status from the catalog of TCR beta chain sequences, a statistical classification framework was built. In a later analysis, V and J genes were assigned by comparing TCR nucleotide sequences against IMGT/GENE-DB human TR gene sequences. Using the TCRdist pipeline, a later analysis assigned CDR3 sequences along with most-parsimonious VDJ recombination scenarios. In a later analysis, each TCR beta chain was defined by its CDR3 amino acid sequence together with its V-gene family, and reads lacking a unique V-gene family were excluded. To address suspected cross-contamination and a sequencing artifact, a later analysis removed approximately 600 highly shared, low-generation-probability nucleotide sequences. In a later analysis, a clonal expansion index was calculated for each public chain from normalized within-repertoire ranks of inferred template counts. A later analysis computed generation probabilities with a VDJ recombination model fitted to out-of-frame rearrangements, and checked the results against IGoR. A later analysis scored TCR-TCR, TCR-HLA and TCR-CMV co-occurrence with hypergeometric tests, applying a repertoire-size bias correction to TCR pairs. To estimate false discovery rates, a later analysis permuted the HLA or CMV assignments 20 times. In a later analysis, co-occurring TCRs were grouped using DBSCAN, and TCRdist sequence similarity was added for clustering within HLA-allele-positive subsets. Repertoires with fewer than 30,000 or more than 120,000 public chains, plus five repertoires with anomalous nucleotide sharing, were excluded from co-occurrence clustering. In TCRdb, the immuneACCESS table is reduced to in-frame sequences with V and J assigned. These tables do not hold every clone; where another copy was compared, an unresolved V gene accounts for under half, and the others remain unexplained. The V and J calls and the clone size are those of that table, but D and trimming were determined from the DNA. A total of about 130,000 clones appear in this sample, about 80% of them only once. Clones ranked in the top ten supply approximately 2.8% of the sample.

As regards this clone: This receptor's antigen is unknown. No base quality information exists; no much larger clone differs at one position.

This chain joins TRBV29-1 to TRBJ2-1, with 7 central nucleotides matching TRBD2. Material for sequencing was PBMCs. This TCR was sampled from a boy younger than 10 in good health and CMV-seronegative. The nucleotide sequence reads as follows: TGCAGCGTTGAAGGGTCCCCACGGGTAGGGAGGGCCGGGGAGCAGTTCTTC. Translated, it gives CSVEGSPRVGRAGEQFF.